These T cell receptor beta chains were read from a single sample in a study of blood T cell repertoires in COVID-19. Sequencing used immunoSEQ multiplex PCR; TCRdb keeps in-frame clones, though not all of them. The repertoire holds about 250,000 clones, with about 90% as singletons. Material: peripheral blood. The receptors derive from a man older than 75 with acute or convalescent COVID-19. The CDR3 runs from the conserved cysteine through the conserved F or W. Fields, in order: D gene, V gene, clone size, J gene, CDR3 DNA, CDR3 protein. D genes are given only for firm matches. Clone size is not always given. Where it is, it says once, few, many or a class for expanded clones.

>-|TRBV28|-|TRBJ1-1
TGTGCCAGCAGTTTTTTACCGAACCCACCCAGGGCTTTCTTT
CASSFLPNPPRAFF
>-|TRBV3-1/TRBV3-2|-|TRBJ2-2
TGTGCCAGCACCCTGGGACTGGACACCGGGGAGCTGTTTTTT
CASTLGLDTGELFF
>TRBD1|TRBV19|-|TRBJ1-1
TGTGCCAGTAGTATAGATGGGGACAGGGACACTGAAGCTTTCTTT
CASSIDGDRDTEAFF
>-|TRBV18|once|TRBJ2-5
TGTGCCAGCTCTCCCAGGGATACCGAGACCCAGTACTTC
CASSPRDTETQYF
>-|TRBV4-3|-|TRBJ1-4
TGCGCCAGCAGCCAAGATCTCGGGGGTGAAAAACTGTTTTTT
CASSQDLGGEKLFF
>TRBD2|TRBV5-6|-|TRBJ2-3
TGTGCCAGCAGCCGAAGGACTAGCGGGAGGCGGAATACGCAGTATTTT
CASSRRTSGRRNTQYF
>-|TRBV9|-|TRBJ1-1
TGTGCCAGCAGCGTAGTCGCAGGGGCCTCGAACACTGAAGCTTTCTTT
CASSVVAGASNTEAFF
>-|TRBV6-5|-|TRBJ2-7
TGTGCCAGCAGTTACGGGGCTGTCGGTGGGTACGAGCAGTACTTC
CASSYGAVGGYEQYF
>-|TRBV19|-|TRBJ1-3
TGTGCCAGTAGCCCGGGTGGAAACACCATATATTTT
CASSPGGNTIYF
>-|TRBV28|-|TRBJ1-3
TGTGCCAGCAGTTTAGTTGGCACCTTCTCTGGAAACACCATATATTTT
CASSLVGTFSGNTIYF
>TRBD1|TRBV28|once|TRBJ2-4
TGTGCCAGCAGTTTATTGCAGGGGGCAAGGTGGTACTTC
CASSLLQGARWYF
>TRBD1|TRBV6-2/TRBV6-3|-|TRBJ1-5
TGTGCCAGCAGTTACGCTCCGGGACAGAGTCAGCCCCAGCATTTT
CASSYAPGQSQPQHF
>TRBD1|TRBV6-5|-|TRBJ1-2
TGTGCCAGCAGTCTACAGGGGGCGGGGTATGGCTACACCTTC
CASSLQGAGYGYTF
>-|TRBV12-3/TRBV12-4|once|TRBJ1-1
TGTGCCAGCACTCCAGGACAGAACACTGAAGCTTTCTTT
CASTPGQNTEAFF
>-|TRBV28|-|TRBJ2-1
TGTGCCTCGCAGGGGCCCAATGAGCAGTTCTTC
CASQGPNEQFF
>-|TRBV28|-|TRBJ2-3
TGTGCCAGCAGTCCATACAAGAGCACAGATACGCAGTATTTT
CASSPYKSTDTQYF
>-|TRBV28|few|TRBJ1-2
TGTGCCAGCAGCATCAGCGGGGCACCGTATTATGGCTACACCTTC
CASSISGAPYYGYTF
>TRBD2|TRBV7-3|-|TRBJ2-1
TGTGCCAGCAGCTTAGAAGCGGGAGCCCCCAGGGAGCAGTTCTTC
CASSLEAGAPREQFF
>TRBD1|TRBV3-1/TRBV3-2|-|TRBJ1-2
TGTGCCAGCAGCCCCCGGGACAGGGGGTACTATGGCTACACCTTC
CASSPRDRGYYGYTF
>TRBD1|TRBV7-3|-|TRBJ2-3
TGTGCCAGCAGTTCGGGTGGACAGGGGATAGATACGCAGTATTTT
CASSSGGQGIDTQYF
>TRBD2|TRBV29-1|-|TRBJ2-3
TGCAGCGTTGAGGGGACTAGCGCAGATACGCAGTATTTT
CSVEGTSADTQYF
>-|TRBV6-5|-|TRBJ2-6
TGTGCCAGCAGCCCCGGACAATCTGGGGCCAACGTCCTGACTTTC
CASSPGQSGANVLTF
>TRBD2|TRBV3-1/TRBV3-2|-|TRBJ2-5
TGTGCCAGCAGCTTGAAACGCGCGGGGGGGCCTTGGGAGACCCAGTACTTC
CASSLKRAGGPWETQYF
>TRBD1|TRBV10-3|-|TRBJ1-1
TGTGCCATCAGTCACGGGACAGGGAACACTGAAGCTTTCTTT
CAISHGTGNTEAFF
>TRBD1|TRBV19|-|TRBJ1-5
TGTGCCAGTAGTATTCGTCAGGGGGCGATTGGCAATCAGCCCCAGCATTTT
CASSIRQGAIGNQPQHF
>TRBD2|TRBV5-1|-|TRBJ2-1
TGCGCCAGCAGCCCCCGACTAAGCGGGGGTTACAATGAGCAGTTCTTC
CASSPRLSGGYNEQFF
>-|TRBV18|-|TRBJ2-2
TGTGCCAGCTCACCACTGCCAAGGACAGCTAACACCGGGGAGCTGTTTTTT
CASSPLPRTANTGELFF
>TRBD1|TRBV3-1/TRBV3-2|-|TRBJ2-1
TGTGCCAGCAGCTCCCAGACAGGGTACTCCTACAATGAGCAGTTCTTC
CASSSQTGYSYNEQFF
>-|TRBV5-5|-|TRBJ1-4
TGTGCCAGCAGCTCGCTACGGAGGTCCAATGAAAAACTGTTTTTT
CASSSLRRSNEKLFF
>TRBD1|TRBV5-6|-|TRBJ1-4
TGTGCCAGCAGCTTCGGGACAGGGGGCGTAGGTGAAAAACTGTTTTTT
CASSFGTGGVGEKLFF
>-|TRBV21-1|few|TRBJ2-7
TGTGCCAGCAGTCCTACAGGGGCCTACGAGCAGTACTTC
CASSPTGAYEQYF
>TRBD2|TRBV4-3|-|TRBJ2-7
TGCGCCAGCAGCCAAGATCCCCGGACTAGCTATACCTACGAGCAGTACTTC
CASSQDPRTSYTYEQYF
>TRBD2|TRBV9|-|TRBJ2-1
TGTGCCAGCAGCCTCTGGACTAGCGGGAGATACAATGAGCAGTTCTTC
CASSLWTSGRYNEQFF
>-|TRBV11-3|-|TRBJ1-1
TGTGCCAGCAGCCAGGGGCGCAACACTGAAGCTTTCTTT
CASSQGRNTEAFF
>-|TRBV2|-|TRBJ2-6
TGTGCCAGCAGCGCGACAACCTCTGGGGCCAACGTCCTGACTTTC
CASSATTSGANVLTF
>TRBD1|TRBV7-3|few|TRBJ2-7
TGTGCCAGCAGCTTATCTCCCGGACAGGGGAACGAGCAGTACTTC
CASSLSPGQGNEQYF
>-|TRBV7-9|-|TRBJ2-2
TGTGCCAGCAGCTCTCATATTTTTACTAGCAATGTCTTCCCCGGGGAGCTGTTTTTT
CASSSHIFTSNVFPGELFF
>TRBD2|TRBV12-3/TRBV12-4|-|TRBJ2-7
TGTGCCAGCAGACTAGCGGGAGGTAACGAGCAGTACTTC
CASRLAGGNEQYF
>TRBD1|TRBV6-5|-|TRBJ1-2
TGTGCCAGCAGCCCACCGGGACAGGAAAACTATGGCTACACCTTC
CASSPPGQENYGYTF
>-|TRBV6-1|-|TRBJ1-1
TGTGCCAGCAGTGAGAACAGGCTGAACACTGAAGCTTTCTTT
CASSENRLNTEAFF
>-|TRBV19|-|TRBJ1-1
TGTGCCAGTAGTATAGGACAGGTGAACACTGAAGCTTTCTTT
CASSIGQVNTEAFF
>-|TRBV19|-|TRBJ1-1
TGTGCCAGTGCCGACGGTTGGAGGACTGAAGCTTTCTTT
CASADGWRTEAFF
>-|TRBV7-2|-|TRBJ2-7
TGTGCCAGCAGCTTAGGGGGCGGGGCCTTCTCCTACGAGCAGTACTTC
CASSLGGGAFSYEQYF
>TRBD1|TRBV5-1|once|TRBJ1-4
TGCGCCAGCAGCTTACCAGGGGGCGGGATAGATGAAAAACTGTTTTTT
CASSLPGGGIDEKLFF
>-|TRBV3-1/TRBV3-2|-|TRBJ1-3
TGTGCCAGCAGCCAGAGGGAGGCAGGAAACACCATATATTTT
CASSQREAGNTIYF
>TRBD2|TRBV4-3|-|TRBJ2-1
TGCGCCAGCAGCCAGGGGACTAGCGGGAGCTCCTACAATGAGCAGTTCTTC
CASSQGTSGSSYNEQFF
>-|TRBV5-5|-|TRBJ1-5
TGTGCCAGCAGCTCCACTGGGACATTAGGGGATCAGCCCCAGCATTTT
CASSSTGTLGDQPQHF
>-|TRBV5-5|-|TRBJ2-5
TGTGCCAGCAGCTTGATGGGGCCCCGGGACTCGGGGGCCCAGTACTTC
CASSLMGPRDSGAQYF